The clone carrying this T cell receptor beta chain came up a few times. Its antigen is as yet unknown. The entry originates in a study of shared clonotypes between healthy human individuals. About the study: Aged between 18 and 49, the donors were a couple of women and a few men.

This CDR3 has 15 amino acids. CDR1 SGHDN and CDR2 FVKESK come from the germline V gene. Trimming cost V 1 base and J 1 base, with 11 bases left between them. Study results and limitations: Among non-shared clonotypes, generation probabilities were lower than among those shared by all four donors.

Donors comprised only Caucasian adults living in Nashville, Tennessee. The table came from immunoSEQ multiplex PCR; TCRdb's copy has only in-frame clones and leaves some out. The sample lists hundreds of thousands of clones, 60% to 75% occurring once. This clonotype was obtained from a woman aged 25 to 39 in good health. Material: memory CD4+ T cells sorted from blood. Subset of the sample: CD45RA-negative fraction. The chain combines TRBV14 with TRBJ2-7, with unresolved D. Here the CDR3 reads CASSQGKGLSYEQYF. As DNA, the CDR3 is TGTGCCAGCAGCCAAGGAAAGGGATTGTCCTACGAGCAGTACTTC.